This TCR beta chain was retrieved from a study of T cells after yellow fever vaccination. About the research overall: In the case of low-cell-number fractions, SMART-Seq v4 Ultra Low Input was used for preparation. Notes on the study in general: Weaker, the secondary response peaked sooner, at day 5 versus 15.

From germline, CDR1 is SGDLS and CDR2 YYNGEE. Trimming removed 4 bases from V and 5 bases from J, with 14 bases in between. The CDR3 consists of 14 residues. A 5'RACE template-switching step, the method used to make TCR cDNA, added a universal primer site and UMIs. One entry per CDR3 protein results from TCRdb running MiXCR on the 5' RACE reads. The sample yields 100,000 to 150,000 distinct CDR3 sequences, roughly 15% seen once. In regard to this clonotype: Its antigen is currently unknown.

This chain uses TRBV9 with TRBJ2-3, with a tentative D call TRBD2 (6 bases). The TCR comes from a man between 18 and 29 years old who received the YFV17D yellow fever vaccine. The input for sequencing was CD8+ T cells sorted from PBMCs, taken 5 days after the yellow fever booster vaccination. DNA of the CDR3: TGTGCCAGCAGCAGACGGGGGACCGGAGATACGCAGTATTTT. Its translation is CASSRRGTGDTQYF.